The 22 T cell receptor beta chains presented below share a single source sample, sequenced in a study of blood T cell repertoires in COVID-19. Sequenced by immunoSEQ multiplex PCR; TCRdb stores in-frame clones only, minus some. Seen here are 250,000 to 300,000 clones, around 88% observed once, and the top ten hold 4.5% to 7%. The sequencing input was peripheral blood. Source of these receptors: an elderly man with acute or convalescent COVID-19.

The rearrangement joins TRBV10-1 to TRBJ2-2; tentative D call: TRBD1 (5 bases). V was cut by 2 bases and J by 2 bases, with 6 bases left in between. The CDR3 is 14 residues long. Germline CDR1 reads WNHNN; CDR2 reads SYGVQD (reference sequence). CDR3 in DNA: TGCGCCAGCAGTGAGAGGACAAACACCGGGGAGCTGTTTTTT. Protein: CASSERTNTGELFF.

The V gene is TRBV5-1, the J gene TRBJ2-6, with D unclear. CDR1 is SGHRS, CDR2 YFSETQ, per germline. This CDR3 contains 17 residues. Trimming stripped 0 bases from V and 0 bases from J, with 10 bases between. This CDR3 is CASSLALSSSGANVLTF. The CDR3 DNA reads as TGCGCCAGCAGCTTGGCTTTATCGAGCTCTGGGGCCAACGTCCTGACTTTC.

CDR3 sequence (DNA): TGTGCCAGCAGCAATCACCGGGACTATTCCTACGAGCAGTACTTC. Translation: CASSNHRDYSYEQYF. The V gene is TRBV14, the J gene TRBJ2-7; 7 bases match TRBD2. The CDR3 runs to 15 residues. In germline, CDR1 is SGHDN, CDR2 FVKESK. The J segment lost 1 base and the V segment lost 5 bases, leaving 8 bases of the junction unmatched.

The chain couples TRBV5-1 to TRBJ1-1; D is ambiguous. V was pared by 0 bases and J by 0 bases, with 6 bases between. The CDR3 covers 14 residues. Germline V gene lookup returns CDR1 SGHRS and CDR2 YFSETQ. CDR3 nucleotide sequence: TGCGCCAGCAGCTTGGGTCCAATGAACACTGAAGCTTTCTTT. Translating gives CASSLGPMNTEAFF.

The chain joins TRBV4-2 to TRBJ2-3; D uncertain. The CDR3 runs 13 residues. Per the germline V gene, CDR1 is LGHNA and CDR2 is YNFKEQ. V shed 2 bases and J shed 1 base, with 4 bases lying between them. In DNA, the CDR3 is TGTGCCAGCAGCCAACCCGGCACAGATACGCAGTATTTT. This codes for CASSQPGTDTQYF.

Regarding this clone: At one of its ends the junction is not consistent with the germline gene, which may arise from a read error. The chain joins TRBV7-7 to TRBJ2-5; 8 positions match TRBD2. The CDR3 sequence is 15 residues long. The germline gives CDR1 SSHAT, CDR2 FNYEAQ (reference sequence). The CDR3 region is CASSLSSGPQETQYF. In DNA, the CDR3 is TGTGCTAGCAGCTTATCTAGCGGGCCCCAAGAGACCCAGTACTTC.

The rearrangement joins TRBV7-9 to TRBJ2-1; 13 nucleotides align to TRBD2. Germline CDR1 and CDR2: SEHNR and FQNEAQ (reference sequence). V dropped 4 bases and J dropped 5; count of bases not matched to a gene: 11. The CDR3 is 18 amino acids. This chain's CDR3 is CASSYPRTSGRRNNEQFF. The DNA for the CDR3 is TGTGCCAGCAGCTACCCCCGGACTAGCGGGAGAAGGAACAATGAGCAGTTCTTC. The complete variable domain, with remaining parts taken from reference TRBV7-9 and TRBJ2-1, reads DTGVSQNPRHKITKRGQNVTFRCDPISEHNRLYWYRQTLGQGPEFLTYFQNEAQLEKSRLLSDRFSAERPKGSFSTLEIQRTEQGDSAMYLCASSYPRTSGRRNNEQFFGPGTRLTVL.

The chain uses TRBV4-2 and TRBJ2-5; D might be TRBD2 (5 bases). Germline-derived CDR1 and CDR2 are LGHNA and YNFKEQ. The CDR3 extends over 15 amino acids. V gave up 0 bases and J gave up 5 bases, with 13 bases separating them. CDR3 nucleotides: TGTGCCAGCAGCCAAGATTTCGCTAGCTGGGAGACCCAGTACTTC. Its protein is CASSQDFASWETQYF.

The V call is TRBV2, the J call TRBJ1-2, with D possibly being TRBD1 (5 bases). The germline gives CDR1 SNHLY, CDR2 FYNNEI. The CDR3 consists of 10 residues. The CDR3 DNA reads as TGTGGCGCGGGAGGGGATGGCTACACCTTC. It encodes CGAGGDGYTF.

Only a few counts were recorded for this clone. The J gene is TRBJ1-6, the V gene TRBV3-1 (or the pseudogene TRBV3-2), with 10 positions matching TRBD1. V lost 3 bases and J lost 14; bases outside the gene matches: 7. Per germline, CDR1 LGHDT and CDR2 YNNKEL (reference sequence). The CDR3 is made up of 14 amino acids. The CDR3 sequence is CASSHRDRGSALHF. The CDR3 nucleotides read TGTGCCAGCAGCCATAGGGACAGGGGATCGGCCCTCCACTTT.

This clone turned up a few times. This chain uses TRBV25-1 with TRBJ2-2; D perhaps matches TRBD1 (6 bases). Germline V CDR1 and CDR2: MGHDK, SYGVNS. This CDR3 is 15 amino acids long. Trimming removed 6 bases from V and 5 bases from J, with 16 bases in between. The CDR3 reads CASSENRRGTGELFF. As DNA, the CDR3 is TGTGCCAGCAGCGAAAACAGAAGGGGGACCGGGGAGCTGTTTTTT.

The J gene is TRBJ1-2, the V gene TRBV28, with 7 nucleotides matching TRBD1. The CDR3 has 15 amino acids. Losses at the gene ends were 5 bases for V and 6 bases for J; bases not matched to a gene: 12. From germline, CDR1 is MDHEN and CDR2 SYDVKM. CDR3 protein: CASSPPPTGNNGYTF. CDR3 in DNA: TGTGCCAGCAGTCCGCCCCCGACAGGGAATAATGGCTACACCTTC.

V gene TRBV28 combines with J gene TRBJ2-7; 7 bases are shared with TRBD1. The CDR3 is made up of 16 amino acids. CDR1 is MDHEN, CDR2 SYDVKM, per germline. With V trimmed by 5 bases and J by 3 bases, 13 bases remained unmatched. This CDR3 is CASSTATGLFNYEQYF. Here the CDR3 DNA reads TGTGCCAGCAGTACGGCGACAGGGCTATTTAACTACGAGCAGTACTTC.

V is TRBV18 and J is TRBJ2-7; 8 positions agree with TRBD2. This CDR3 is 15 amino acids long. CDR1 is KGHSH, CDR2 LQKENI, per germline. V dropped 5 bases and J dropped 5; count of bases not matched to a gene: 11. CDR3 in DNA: TGTGCCAGCTCAGCTTCCCTAGCGGGCGGCGACGAGCAGTACTTC. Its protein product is CASSASLAGGDEQYF.

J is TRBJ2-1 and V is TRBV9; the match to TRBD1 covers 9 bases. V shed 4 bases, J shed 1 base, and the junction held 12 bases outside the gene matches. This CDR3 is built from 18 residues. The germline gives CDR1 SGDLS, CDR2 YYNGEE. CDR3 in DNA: TGTGCCAGCAGCTACGGGACAGGGCTGGTTAGTTCCTACAATGAGCAGTTCTTC. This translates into CASSYGTGLVSSYNEQFF.

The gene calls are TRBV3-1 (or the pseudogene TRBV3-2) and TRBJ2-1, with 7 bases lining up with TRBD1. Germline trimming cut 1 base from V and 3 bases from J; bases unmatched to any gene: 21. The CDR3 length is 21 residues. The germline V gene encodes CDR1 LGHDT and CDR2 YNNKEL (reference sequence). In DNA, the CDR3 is TGTGCCAGCAGCCAAGTGGGACAGCGAGCAGATTCCTACGTCAGCTACAATGAGCAGTTCTTC. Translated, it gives CASSQVGQRADSYVSYNEQFF.

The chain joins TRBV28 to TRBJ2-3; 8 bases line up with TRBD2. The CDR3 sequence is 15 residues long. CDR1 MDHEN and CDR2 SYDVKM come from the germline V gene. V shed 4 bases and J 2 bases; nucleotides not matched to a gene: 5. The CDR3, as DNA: TGTGCCAGCAGTTCTGGCGGGGGGCTCACAGATACGCAGTATTTT. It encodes CASSSGGGLTDTQYF.

Written as DNA, the CDR3 is TGTGCCTGGTCGACGGACTTTAATGAAAAACTGTTTTTT. This sequence encodes CAWSTDFNEKLFF. The chain is built from TRBV30 and TRBJ1-4; no reliable D call. The length of the CDR3 is 13 residues. Looked up from germline, CDR1 is GTSNPN and CDR2 is SVGIG (reference sequence). Trimming took off 5 bases at V and 4 bases at J, with 11 bases between the two ends.

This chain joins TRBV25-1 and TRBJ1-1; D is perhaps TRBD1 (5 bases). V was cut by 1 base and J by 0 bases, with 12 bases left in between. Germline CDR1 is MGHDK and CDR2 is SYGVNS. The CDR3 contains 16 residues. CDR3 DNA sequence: TGTGCCAGCAGTGAATTCGACAGTCTCATGAACACTGAAGCTTTCTTT. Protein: CASSEFDSLMNTEAFF.

The CDR3 is CASKPGLTGRETQYF. The CDR3, as DNA: TGCGCCAGCAAACCGGGACTAACTGGGCGGGAGACCCAGTACTTC. This chain joins TRBV5-1 and TRBJ2-5; TRBD2 agrees at 7 bases. Germline CDR1 is SGHRS and CDR2 is YFSETQ. V gave up 6 bases and J gave up 5 bases; unmatched junction bases: 13. The CDR3 has 15 amino acids.

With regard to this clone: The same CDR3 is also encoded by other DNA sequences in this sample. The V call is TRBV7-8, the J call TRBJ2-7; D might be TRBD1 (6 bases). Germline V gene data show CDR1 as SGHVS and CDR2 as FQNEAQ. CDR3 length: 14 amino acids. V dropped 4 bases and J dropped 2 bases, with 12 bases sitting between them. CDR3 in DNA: TGTGCCAGCAGCTGGGGGCAGGGCCCCTACGAGCAGTACTTC. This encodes CASSWGQGPYEQYF.

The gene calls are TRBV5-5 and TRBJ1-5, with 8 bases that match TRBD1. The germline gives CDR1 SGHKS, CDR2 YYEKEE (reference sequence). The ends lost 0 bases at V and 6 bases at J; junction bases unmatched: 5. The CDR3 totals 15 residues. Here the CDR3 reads CASSLVTGEVQPQHF. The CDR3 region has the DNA TGTGCCAGCAGCTTGGTGACAGGGGAGGTTCAGCCCCAGCATTTT.